These 11 T cell receptor beta chains were all obtained from the same sample, sequenced in a study of cytomegalovirus exposure and HLA in healthy donors. This PCR relied on a set of 60 Vbeta primers and 13 Jbeta primers. Assay: immunoSEQ multiplex PCR; the TCRdb copy retains only in-frame clones and omits some. The sample gives 20,000 to 30,000 clones, around 64% of which show up once; about 4.7% is in the top ten. The sequencing input was PBMCs. Receptor source: a woman aged 45-65 years in good health and CMV-seronegative.

This clone was seen a handful of times. The rearrangement links TRBV28 to TRBJ2-1; 14 bases are shared with TRBD2. CDR1 MDHEN and CDR2 SYDVKM come from the germline V gene. Trimming cost V 6 bases and J 7 bases; bases outside gene matches: 5. The CDR3 runs to 15 residues. In nucleotides, the CDR3 is TGTGCCAGCAGCATTGGGACTAGCGGGAGTAATGAGCAGTTCTTC. Residues: CASSIGTSGSNEQFF.

This chain uses TRBV27 with TRBJ1-6, with D uncertain. V lost 1 base to trimming and J lost 7 bases, with 8 bases between them. The germline V gene encodes CDR1 MNHEY and CDR2 SMNVEV (reference sequence). The CDR3 extends over 14 amino acids. Written as DNA, the CDR3 is TGTGCCAGCAGTTTATACACCGGGAATTCACCCCTCCACTTT. It translates to CASSLYTGNSPLHF.

This clone was seen only once. J is TRBJ2-1 and V is TRBV19; no clear D. The CDR3 contains 12 residues. V dropped 10 bases and J dropped 0 bases, with 7 bases sitting between them. Germline lookup yields CDR1 LNHDA and CDR2 SQIVND (reference sequence). CDR3 residues: CATLNSYNEQFF. DNA for the CDR3: TGTGCCACCCTAAACTCCTACAATGAGCAGTTCTTC.

This sequence joins TRBV14 and TRBJ1-6, with D perhaps TRBD1 (5 bases). This CDR3 has 15 residues. Trimming removed 0 bases at V and 9 bases at J, with 12 bases between. Germline V lookup: CDR1 SGHDN, CDR2 FVKESK. DNA of the CDR3: TGTGCCAGCAGCCAAGAAGGGGTTAGGGGTTCACCCCTCCACTTT. Protein product: CASSQEGVRGSPLHF.

J is TRBJ1-2 and V is TRBV29-1; D gene ambiguous. CDR1 SQVTM and CDR2 ANQGSEA come from the germline V gene. The CDR3 runs to 11 residues. The ends were cut back, 4 bases at V and 6 bases at J, with 9 bases in the middle. In DNA, the CDR3 is TGCAGCGTTGTCGAGAGGGATGGCTACACCTTC. Protein sequence: CSVVERDGYTF.

The chain carries TRBV4-1 and TRBJ2-7; no clear D gene. V lost 2 bases and J 3 bases, leaving 14 bases between the germline ends. This CDR3 has 15 amino acids. Germline values: CDR1 MGHRA, CDR2 YSYEKL. Written as DNA, the CDR3 is TGCGCCAGCAGCCAACAGTGGGCCTTCCGCTACGAGCAGTACTTC. Amino acids: CASSQQWAFRYEQYF.

The J gene is TRBJ1-2, the V gene TRBV5-1; 7 positions match TRBD1. The germline V gene has CDR1 SGHRS and CDR2 YFSETQ. V gave up 7 bases and J gave up 2 bases; unmatched junction bases: 11. This CDR3 is 15 amino acids long. This chain's CDR3 is CASQIGTVSNYGYTF. CDR3 DNA sequence: TGCGCCAGCCAGATCGGGACAGTTTCAAACTATGGCTACACCTTC.

The chain couples TRBV7-2 to TRBJ1-2; no clear D gene. This CDR3 comprises 13 residues. Germline assignment: CDR1 SGHTA and CDR2 FQGNSA. The V end lost 3 bases, the J end lost 5 bases, and 10 bases lay between the germline ends. The CDR3 DNA is TGTGCCAGCAGCTTCTCTTCGGTTTATGGCTACACCTTC. The encoded protein is CASSFSSVYGYTF.

The chain has TRBV11-2 and TRBJ1-2; no reliable D call. Between the trimmed V and J ends, which lost 2 bases and 1 base, there was a span of 5 bases. Germline V gene lookup returns CDR1 SGHAT and CDR2 FQNNGV. The CDR3 extends over 13 amino acids. The CDR3 nucleotides read TGTGCCAGCAGCTTAAGCGTTAACTATGGCTACACCTTC. Protein: CASSLSVNYGYTF.

The chain links TRBV6-1 to TRBJ1-2; TRBD1 is a possible D gene (6 bases). CDR1 and CDR2 from the germline V gene are MNHNS and SASEGT. Trimming cost V 6 bases and J 4 bases, with 18 bases left between them. The length of the CDR3 is 15 residues. The CDR3 loop reads CASSHQRGLSYGYTF. The CDR3 region has the DNA TGTGCCAGCAGCCACCAGAGGGGGTTGAGCTATGGCTACACCTTC.

This clone occurred a few times. The chain recombines TRBV5-1 with TRBJ1-3; TRBD1 aligns across 7 bases. Germline V gives CDR1 SGHRS, CDR2 YFSETQ. The J segment lost 0 bases and the V segment lost 4 bases, leaving 10 bases of the junction unmatched. The CDR3 covers 17 residues. CDR3 region: CASSLTGNPNSGNTIYF. CDR3 bases: TGCGCCAGCAGCCTGACAGGGAATCCGAACTCTGGAAACACCATATATTTT. The entire variable domain, with the rest obtained from reference TRBV5-1 and TRBJ1-3, is as follows: KAGVTQTPRYLIKTRGQQVTLSCSPISGHRSVSWYQQTPGQGLQFLFEYFSETQRNKGNFPGRFSGRQFSNSRSEMNVSTLELGDSALYLCASSLTGNPNSGNTIYFGEGSWLTVV.